This T cell receptor beta chain was found in a study of shared clonotypes between healthy human individuals. The study's findings and limits: Shared clonotypes: 4.5% to 6% naive CD4, around 3.4% naive CD8, around 2.2% memory CD4, around 0.4% memory CD8. Rarefaction showed that sequencing of sorted subsets was incomplete (despite large depth).

Genomic DNA of every subset was divided equally among multiple immunoSEQ plates. TCRdb's copy holds only in-frame clones and misses some; the assay was immunoSEQ multiplex PCR. The sample holds about 2 million clones, roughly 94% seen once. As concerns this clone: What it binds is not known.

Germline V CDR1 and CDR2: SGHDT, YYEEEE. There are 15 residues in the CDR3. The V segment lost 3 bases and the J segment 5 bases; nucleotides outside the gene matches: 8. The sample comprised naive CD4+ T cells sorted from blood. Sample subset: CD45RA+ positively selected. The clonotype originates from a man aged 18 to 30 in good health. The rearrangement links TRBV5-6 to TRBJ2-7, with 10 bases identical to TRBD1. For the CDR3, the DNA is TGTGCCAGCAGCTCCTTGGGACAGGGGTACGACGAGCAGTACTTC. This sequence encodes CASSSLGQGYDEQYF.